Below are 4 T cell receptor beta chains sequenced from a single sample in a study of blood T cell repertoires in COVID-19. TCRdb's copy holds only in-frame clones and misses some; the assay was immunoSEQ multiplex PCR. The sample contains tens of thousands of clones, about 86% of which appear only once. The sequenced sample consisted of peripheral blood. Source of these receptors: a man aged 65 to 79 with acute or convalescent COVID-19.

V is TRBV28 and J is TRBJ1-1; 7 bases match TRBD1. Germline trimming cut 5 bases from V and 0 bases from J; bases unmatched to any gene: 12. Germline loops: CDR1 MDHEN, CDR2 SYDVKM. This CDR3 has 17 amino acids. In DNA form, the CDR3 reads TGTGCCAGCAGTCTACCGGGACAGACCTTTATGAACACTGAAGCTTTCTTT. This encodes CASSLPGQTFMNTEAFF.

V is TRBV5-6 and J is TRBJ2-3; 10 nucleotides agree with TRBD1. The CDR3 contains 17 residues. The germline V gene encodes CDR1 SGHDT and CDR2 YYEEEE. V was clipped by 4 bases and J by 3 bases; unmatched bases: 11. The CDR3 is CASSVQTGTGATDTQYF. DNA of the CDR3: TGTGCCAGCAGCGTGCAGACCGGGACAGGGGCTACAGATACGCAGTATTTT.

About this clone itself: The sample has other DNA sequences that encode this CDR3 too. This chain connects TRBV9 to TRBJ2-5; TRBD2 is a possible D gene (7 bases). The CDR3 is 15 residues long. Germline-derived CDR1 and CDR2 are SGDLS and YYNGEE. CDR3 sequence reads: CPTSGGGGPQETQYF. CDR3 coding DNA: TGTCCCACCAGCGGAGGGGGGGGGCCCCAAGAGACCCAGTACTTC.

The chain carries TRBV6-1 and TRBJ2-1; tentative D call: TRBD2 (5 bases). The V end was cut by 0 bases, the J end by 8 bases, with 11 bases between. Germline-derived CDR1 and CDR2 are MNHNS and SASEGT. The CDR3 covers 14 residues. CDR3 coding DNA: TGTGCCAGCAGTGAAGCCGGGCTAGCCGATGAGCAGTTCTTC. Protein sequence: CASSEAGLADEQFF.